A selection of T cell receptor beta chains follows, all from one sample in a study of molecular identifiers for immune sequencing clone quantification. TCRdb called the PCR reads again in MiXCR, with one record for every CDR3 protein. The sample holds approximately 12,000 distinct CDR3 sequences, more than 15% seen once. Sequencing was carried out using naive CD8+ T cells from blood, with Jurkat cell RNA spiked in. The origin of the receptors is a human donor in good health. Some libraries in this study had Jurkat cell RNA spiked in. The conserved cysteine and the conserved F or W are not part of the CDR3 here.

>TRBV4-1|TRBJ1-6
ASSPTGQINSPLH
>TRBV12-3/TRBV12-4|TRBJ2-7
ASSLEDLSTYKQY
>TRBV20-1|TRBJ2-5
SARESYQETQY
>TRBV20-1|TRBJ2-7
SASGTSGDWNYYEQY
>TRBV5-1|TRBJ2-7
ASSAIPSGTGGYEQY
>TRBV28|TRBJ2-7
ASSLCWGTCEQY
>TRBV7-9|TRBJ2-1
ASSSALGEQF
>TRBV6-5|TRBJ1-6
ASSYNTNRWIDSPLH
>TRBV13|TRBJ1-2
ASSLGLGTGGPHGYT
>TRBV7-6|TRBJ2-5
ASSYEPPASTQETQY
>TRBV7-8|TRBJ2-7
ASSYPGAGYEQY
>TRBV10-3|TRBJ2-7
AISESNYYEQY
>TRBV5-3|TRBJ2-1
ANRRGNEQF
>TRBV7-8|TRBJ2-3
ASNPRYNTDTQY
>TRBV6-2/TRBV6-3|TRBJ2-7
ASSYGPSYEQY
>TRBV6-5|TRBJ1-1
ASKFLPEGTEAF
>TRBV4-1|TRBJ2-7
ASSRGTGNYEQY
>TRBV4-3|TRBJ2-2
ASSPSRNTGELS
>TRBV20-1|TRBJ2-7
SAPPTTSYEQY
>TRBV20-1|TRBJ2-7
SARDLLGGPYEQY
>TRBV11-3|TRBJ1-2
ASSKGQGIYGYT
>TRBV3-1|TRBJ2-7
ASSLDPSYEQY
>TRBV9|TRBJ1-2
ASSVDPLSGAAYGYT
>TRBV7-8|TRBJ2-7
ASSPPTGPYEQY
>TRBV28|TRBJ1-3
ASSQLQDSSGNTIY
>TRBV7-8|TRBJ2-1
ASSSPWTSGRNEQF
>TRBV20-1|TRBJ2-2
SARDRAQANTGELF
>TRBV5-6|TRBJ2-3
ASSLAGLGGTDTQY
>TRBV27|TRBJ1-1
ASSLGQGFRTEAF
>TRBV6-1|TRBJ2-7
ASHLAEAYEQY
>TRBV27|TRBJ2-2
ASSLSPENTGELF
>TRBV4-1|TRBJ2-7
ASGQVGGQAFERY
>TRBV11-2|TRBJ2-1
ASSFVDEQF
>TRBV3-1|TRBJ1-1
ASSQEAGAGLGTEAF
>TRBV20-1|TRBJ2-7
SARGAFGEAAEQY
>TRBV28|TRBJ1-2
ASSTQFAWGQGRYGYT
>TRBV11-2|TRBJ2-7
ASSLSGQSSYEQY
>TRBV29-1|TRBJ2-7
SVLGLAGVFEQY
>TRBV20-1|TRBJ1-2
SARTYLEVNYGYT